Shown below are 21 T cell receptor beta chains from a single sample sequenced in a study of tumor-infiltrating lymphocytes in oesophageal squamous cell carcinoma. TCRdb itself ran the PCR reads through MiXCR, one entry per CDR3 protein. The profile covers approximately 15,000 distinct CDR3 sequences, with about half appearing a single time and 14% taken by the ten largest. Sequencing was carried out using blood. These receptors originate from a male donor with esophageal squamous cell carcinoma.

By sample fraction, this clonotype is large. V is TRBV12-3 or TRBV12-4 and J is TRBJ2-5; weak D call: TRBD1 (6 bases). The CDR3 runs to 14 residues. V was pared by 3 bases and J by 5 bases, with 13 bases between. Here the CDR3 reads CASSFGDIRETQYF. CDR3 sequence (DNA): TGTGCCAGCAGTTTTGGGGACATCCGGGAGACCCAGTACTTC.

This clonotype is labeled as medium-sized. CDR3 sequence: CASSWVGGYTF. The DNA for the CDR3 is TGTGCCAGCAGTTGGGTTGGGGGCTACACCTTC. The J gene is TRBJ1-2, the V gene TRBV28, with D hard to call. The CDR3 is made up of 11 amino acids. V lost 4 bases and J 8 bases, leaving 8 bases between the germline ends. Germline V gene data show CDR1 as MDHEN and CDR2 as SYDVKM.

Of note for this clonotype: It is likely a read error, because the conserved phenylalanine at the end of the CDR3 is missing. No DNA is shown, since the ends of the CDR3 on it are uncertain; the CDR3 is the one TCRdb lists. The J gene is TRBJ2-6, the V gene TRBV27; TRBD2 was called by the table and not checked on the DNA. With termini counted, the CDR3 has 16 amino acids. Germline V CDR1 and CDR2: MNHEY, SMNVEV (reference sequence). CDR3 in amino acids: CASSSRGALYEQYFGA.

The chain recombines TRBV7-9 with TRBJ2-6; the D gene is possibly TRBD1 (6 bases). The germline V and J ends were trimmed by 6 bases and 4 bases, with 13 bases remaining between them. The CDR3 extends over 15 amino acids. Germline values: CDR1 SEHNR, CDR2 FQNEAQ (reference sequence). The CDR3 DNA is TGTGCCAGCAGGCCAATGGGGGCGGGGGCCAACGTCCTGACTTTC. Translation: CASRPMGAGANVLTF.

Turning to this clonotype: The CDR3 does not end in the conserved phenylalanine or tryptophan, so this is likely a read error. The DNA is left out, because the CDR3 cannot be placed on it with certainty; the CDR3 is given as TCRdb lists it. CDR3 protein: CASSLLRDSPLHFGT. The V call is TRBV7-8, the J call TRBJ2-3; the table's D call, TRBD2, has no DNA check behind it. Germline values: CDR1 SGHVS, CDR2 FQNEAQ. 15 amino acids form the CDR3, both terminal residues included.

By share, this clonotype counts as large (0.1 to 1%). This sequence joins TRBV7-8 and TRBJ2-3; D uncertain. The CDR3 spans 15 residues. V was clipped by 1 base and J by 0 bases, with 8 bases between them. CDR1 SGHVS and CDR2 FQNEAQ come from the germline V gene. The CDR3 nucleotides are TGTGCCAGCAGCTTAGTTACAGCTAGCACAGATACGCAGTATTTT. Translation: CASSLVTASTDTQYF.

The J gene is TRBJ2-5, the V gene TRBV7-2, with 13 bases identical to TRBD2. The J call could be wrong; TRBJ2-1 is a better fit for the DNA end. From germline, CDR1 is SGHTA and CDR2 FQGNSA. This CDR3 spans 16 amino acids. The CDR3 protein is CASSLRTSGGRDEQFF. As DNA, the CDR3 is TGTGCCAGCAGCCTAAGGACTAGCGGGGGTAGGGATGAGCAGTTCTTC.

The V and J genes are TRBV7-3 and TRBJ2-1, with D possibly being TRBD2 (6 bases). Per the germline V gene, CDR1 is SGHTA and CDR2 is FQGTGA. The V end lost 4 bases, the J end lost 2 bases, and 12 bases lay between the germline ends. The CDR3 has 15 residues. The CDR3 reads CASSSGRGTYNEQFF. In DNA form, the CDR3 reads TGTGCCAGCAGCTCAGGGCGGGGAACCTACAATGAGCAGTTCTTC.

In regard to this clonotype: Lacking the conserved final phenylalanine or tryptophan, this CDR3 likely reflects a read error. The limits of the CDR3 on the DNA are not certain, so only TCRdb's listed CDR3 is given. The rearrangement uses TRBV19 and TRBJ2-6; the DNA was not used to check the table's D call, TRBD1. Germline V gene data show CDR1 as LNHDA and CDR2 as SQIVND (reference sequence). Both ends counted, the CDR3 spans 18 residues. CDR3 sequence: CASSPPTGTMNTEAFFGA.

J is TRBJ2-5 and V is TRBV7-9; TRBD1 or TRBD2 may be the D gene (5 bases each). CDR3 size: 15 residues. Between the trimmed V and J ends, which lost 0 bases and 7 bases, there was a span of 15 bases. Germline V gene data show CDR1 as SEHNR and CDR2 as FQNEAQ (reference sequence). The CDR3 protein is CASSLAFSTGGTQYF. CDR3 in DNA: TGTGCCAGCAGCTTAGCGTTTAGTACAGGAGGGACCCAGTACTTC.

The chain has TRBV12-3 or TRBV12-4 and TRBJ2-3; a weak D match, TRBD1 (5 bases). This CDR3 has 16 residues. V lost 5 bases and J 0 bases, leaving 15 bases between the germline ends. The CDR3 coding sequence is TGTGCCAGCAGTCCTTTAGGGGTCCCTAGCACAGATACGCAGTATTTT. Amino acids: CASSPLGVPSTDTQYF.

By frequency in the sample, this clonotype is medium-sized. The J gene is TRBJ1-5, the V gene TRBV7-2, with a tentative D call TRBD1 (5 bases). Germline CDR1 SGHTA, CDR2 FQGNSA. V was trimmed by 1 base and J by 0 bases, leaving 10 bases between them. This CDR3 spans 16 amino acids. The CDR3 DNA follows: TGTGCCAGCAGCTTAGTAGGCGGGGGTAGCAATCAGCCCCAGCATTTT. It is translated as CASSLVGGGSNQPQHF.

About this clonotype: One end of the junction is discordant with germline, which a read error may explain. The rearrangement joins TRBV7-6 to TRBJ2-7; D may be TRBD2 (7 bases). The J call may be faulty, since TRBJ2-5 better matches the DNA end. CDR1 SGHVS and CDR2 FNYEAQ come from the germline V gene. This CDR3 is built from 15 residues. CDR3 region: CASSLAVGGQETQYF. The CDR3 nucleotides read TGTGCTAGCAGCTTAGCAGTCGGGGGGCAGGAGACCCAGTACTTC.

The CDR3 DNA follows: TGTGCCAGCAGCTTCGTGCTGAGCTCCTACGAGCAGTACTTC. Translated, it gives CASSFVLSSYEQYF. V usage is TRBV11-2 and J usage is TRBJ2-5, with no clear D. The J call may be in error: the DNA end matches TRBJ2-7 better. Germline CDR1 and CDR2: SGHAT and FQNNGV. The CDR3 is 14 amino acids.

There are many counts of this clonotype. The chain combines TRBV11-2 with TRBJ1-2; D may be TRBD1 (5 bases). This CDR3 has 13 amino acids. The V and J ends lost 5 bases and 4 bases respectively, with 11 bases between them. Germline CDR1 and CDR2: SGHAT and FQNNGV. The CDR3 bases are TGTGCCAGCAGCAACACAGGATTCTATGGCTACACCTTC. Translated: CASSNTGFYGYTF.

The sample holds many counts of this clonotype. The V gene is TRBV7-2, the J gene TRBJ1-2; D remains unclear. Germline V lookup: CDR1 SGHTA, CDR2 FQGNSA. This CDR3 contains 15 residues. Trimming removed 5 bases from V and 3 bases from J, with 16 bases in between. The CDR3 sequence: CASSVGQITDYGYTF. The CDR3 bases are TGTGCCAGCAGCGTCGGGCAGATAACGGACTATGGCTACACCTTC.

The chain combines TRBV7-8 with TRBJ2-3, with D perhaps TRBD2 (5 bases). The J call may be mistaken, given a closer DNA end match to TRBJ2-1. CDR1 and CDR2 (germline): SGHVS, FQNEAQ. The CDR3 totals 13 residues. Here the CDR3 DNA reads TGTGCCAGCAGCTTGGACTTAAACAATGAGCAGTTCTTC. Translating gives CASSLDLNNEQFF.

The J gene is TRBJ1-3, the V gene TRBV4-2; D gene unclear. The CDR3 is 15 residues long. V lost 1 base and J lost 0, with 7 bases in between. Per germline, CDR1 LGHNA and CDR2 YNFKEQ. The CDR3 bases are TGTGCCAGCAGCCAAGTGTCGCTCTCTGGAAACACCATATATTTT. Translation: CASSQVSLSGNTIYF.

This clonotype was found many times. The chain is built from TRBV5-1 and TRBJ2-4, with TRBD2 matching 10 bases. V lost 7 bases to trimming and J lost 4 bases; unmatched junction nucleotides: 8. Germline V gene lookup returns CDR1 SGHRS and CDR2 YFSETQ. This CDR3 contains 15 residues. The chain's CDR3 is CASRPSGSGKNIQYF. The CDR3 bases are TGCGCCAGCCGACCTAGCGGGAGCGGGAAAAACATTCAGTACTTC.

The V gene is TRBV3-1, the J gene TRBJ2-1; D gene unclear. The DNA end is more similar to TRBJ2-5, so the J call may be wrong. This CDR3 contains 12 residues. Germline V gene sequence: CDR1 LGHDT, CDR2 YNNKEL (reference sequence). This CDR3 reads CASSAGQETQYF. CDR3 in DNA: TGTGCCAGCAGCGCAGGTCAAGAGACCCAGTACTTC.

The rearrangement joins TRBV7-2 to TRBJ2-1; D assignment may be TRBD1 or TRBD2 (5 bases each). The DNA end is a closer match to TRBJ2-7, so the J assignment may be wrong. The V gene's germline CDR1 is SGHTA and CDR2 FQGNSA. The CDR3 length is 15 residues. CDR3 amino acids: CASSRDRRSYNEQYF. The CDR3 DNA follows: TGTGCCAGCAGCCGGGACCGTCGTTCCTACAATGAGCAGTACTTC.